What follows are 19 T cell receptor beta chains derived from one specimen sequenced in a study of technical replicates of blood from a few donors. Method: immunoSEQ multiplex PCR; TCRdb's copy keeps in-frame clones and lacks some. The sample yields tens of thousands of clones, about 91% seen once. Sequencing input: PBMCs. Receptor source: a human donor in good health. Some clones in this sample may be carry-over from other donors' samples.

V is TRBV7-2 and J is TRBJ1-1; 7 bases match TRBD1. The CDR3 consists of 18 residues. Trimming took 5 bases from V and 4 from J; bases not matched to a gene: 19. The V gene's germline CDR1 is SGHTA and CDR2 FQGNSA. Here the CDR3 reads CASSPEGGGGRWGTEAFF. Here the CDR3 DNA reads TGTGCCAGCAGCCCCGAAGGAGGGGGCGGACGATGGGGCACTGAAGCTTTCTTT. Drawing the rest from reference TRBV7-2 and TRBJ1-1, the complete variable domain is GAGVSQSPSNKVTEKGKDVELRCDPISGHTALYWYRQSLGQGLEFLIYFQGNSAPDKSGLPSDRFSAERTGGSVSTLTIQRTQQEDSAVYLCASSPEGGGGRWGTEAFFGQGTRLTVV.

V gene TRBV5-5 combines with J gene TRBJ1-5; D gene uncertain. There are 15 residues in the CDR3. V was trimmed by 0 bases and J by 0 bases, leaving 7 bases between them. Germline V gene data show CDR1 as SGHKS and CDR2 as YYEKEE (reference sequence). CDR3 nucleotides: TGTGCCAGCAGCTTGGAGGGAGGTAGCAATCAGCCCCAGCATTTT. Its translation is CASSLEGGSNQPQHF.

This chain uses TRBV5-1 with TRBJ2-3; D might be TRBD2 (5 bases). In germline, CDR1 is SGHRS, CDR2 YFSETQ. There are 14 residues in the CDR3. V lost 5 bases, J lost 0 bases, and 10 bases lay in between. The CDR3 region has the DNA TGCGCCAGCAGGGACGGGGTGAGCACAGATACGCAGTATTTT. Encoded protein: CASRDGVSTDTQYF.

The chain recombines TRBV29-1 with TRBJ2-3; 7 bases map to TRBD2. V shed 1 base and J 4 bases; nucleotides not matched to a gene: 8. The V gene's germline CDR1 is SQVTM and CDR2 ANQGSEA. CDR3 length equals 15 residues. The CDR3 sequence is CSVEAWRERADTQYF. The CDR3 nucleotides are TGCAGCGTTGAAGCCTGGCGGGAGCGCGCAGATACGCAGTATTTT.

The gene calls are TRBV30 and TRBJ2-7; TRBD2 matches at 14 bases. Germline CDR1 reads GTSNPN; CDR2 reads SVGIG (reference sequence). There are 14 residues in the CDR3. V lost 2 bases, J lost 7 bases, and 4 bases stayed unmatched. The CDR3 coding sequence is TGTGCCTGGAGTTCGGGACTAGCGGGAGTTGAGCAGTACTTC. It specifies CAWSSGLAGVEQYF. The full variable domain, completed using reference TRBV30 and TRBJ2-7, is SQTIHQWPATLVQPVGSPLSLECTVEGTSNPNLYWYRQAAGRGLQLLFYSVGIGQISSEVPQNLSASRPQDRQFILSSKKLLLSDSGFYLCAWSSGLAGVEQYFGPGTRLTVT.

The genes are TRBV4-3 and TRBJ2-3, with D possibly TRBD1 on 5 matching bases. CDR1 and CDR2 (germline): LGHNA, YSLEER. This CDR3 has 17 amino acids. V was cut by 0 bases and J by 0 bases, with 13 bases left in between. The CDR3 DNA follows: TGCGCCAGCAGCCAAGAAGACAGCCTCCTAAGCACAGATACGCAGTATTTT. Residues: CASSQEDSLLSTDTQYF.

V is TRBV7-2 and J is TRBJ2-7; 9 bases align to TRBD2. Germline lookup yields CDR1 SGHTA and CDR2 FQGNSA. The CDR3 consists of 17 residues. V gave up 4 bases and J gave up 2 bases; unmatched junction bases: 12. CDR3 nucleotides: TGTGCCAGCAGCTCCCCCGCACCCGCGGGAGGGGCCTACGAGCAGTACTTC. It is translated as CASSSPAPAGGAYEQYF.

Only one count was recorded for this clone. This sequence joins TRBV18 and TRBJ1-5, with D possibly being TRBD1 (6 bases). This CDR3 is 14 amino acids long. Germline loops: CDR1 KGHSH, CDR2 LQKENI. V shed 4 bases and J shed 6 bases, with 13 bases lying between them. Here the CDR3 reads CASSQGVVGQPQHF. The CDR3 coding sequence is TGTGCCAGCTCACAGGGGGTCGTGGGTCAGCCCCAGCATTTT.

As DNA, the CDR3 is TGTGCCAGCAGTGACAACTATAATTCACCCCTCCACTTT. Protein product: CASSDNYNSPLHF. The rearrangement joins TRBV2 to TRBJ1-6; D remains unclear. Between the trimmed V and J ends, which lost 3 bases and 3 bases, there was a span of 3 bases. From germline, CDR1 is SNHLY and CDR2 FYNNEI. The CDR3 has 13 residues.

V is TRBV2 and J is TRBJ2-2; 10 nucleotides match TRBD1. V lost 2 bases, J lost 7 bases, and 4 bases stayed unmatched. Per germline, CDR1 SNHLY and CDR2 FYNNEI. This CDR3 is built from 15 residues. CDR3: CASSEQTGGGGELFF. The CDR3 coding sequence is TGTGCCAGCAGTGAACAGACAGGGGGCGGCGGGGAGCTGTTTTTT.

J is TRBJ2-3 and V is TRBV4-1, with D possibly being TRBD2 (6 bases). The germline V gene encodes CDR1 MGHRA and CDR2 YSYEKL. This CDR3 region has 16 residues. Trimming removed 5 bases at V and 0 bases at J, with 15 bases between. CDR3 sequence: CASSRTSSGSTDTQYF. CDR3 sequence (DNA): TGCGCCAGCAGCAGGACAAGTAGCGGCAGCACAGATACGCAGTATTTT.

The chain is built from TRBV10-3 and TRBJ1-3, with TRBD1 matching over 12 bases. The CDR3 consists of 17 residues. V lost 11 bases and J lost 0; bases outside the gene matches: 11. CDR1 and CDR2 (germline): ENHRY, SYGVKD. In DNA form, the CDR3 reads TGTGCCCCGTCGGGACAGGGGGCTCTAAACTCTGGAAACACCATATATTTT. This gives the protein CAPSGQGALNSGNTIYF.

V and J are TRBV20-1 and TRBJ1-1; D perhaps matches TRBD1 (6 bases). The V end lost 6 bases, the J end lost 5 bases, and 10 bases lay between the germline ends. There are 11 residues in the CDR3. Germline V gene sequence: CDR1 DFQATT, CDR2 SNEGSKA (reference sequence). The CDR3 spells CSARQVTEAFF. CDR3 DNA sequence: TGCAGTGCAAGACAGGTTACTGAAGCTTTCTTT.

V gene TRBV20-1 combines with J gene TRBJ1-3, with no clear D. This CDR3 has 11 residues. Trimming took off 7 bases at V and 9 bases at J, with 13 bases between the two ends. Germline V gene data show CDR1 as DFQATT and CDR2 as SNEGSKA (reference sequence). The CDR3 is CSVKSGTTIYF. The CDR3 DNA reads as TGCAGTGTAAAATCGGGTACCACCATATATTTT.

V and J are TRBV4-1 and TRBJ1-5, with 10 bases identical to TRBD1. Looked up from germline, CDR1 is MGHRA and CDR2 is YSYEKL. V trimming: 4 bases; J trimming: 3 bases; junction bases outside the gene matches: 3. The CDR3 covers 15 residues. This CDR3 is CASSPGTGDNQPQHF. Here the CDR3 DNA reads TGCGCCAGCAGCCCCGGGACAGGGGACAATCAGCCCCAGCATTTT.

CDR3 sequence (DNA): TGTGCAAGTCGCTCCGGGGACAGGGGATCTCGCTCTGGGGCCAACGTCCTGACTTTC. Its translation: CASRSGDRGSRSGANVLTF. This chain connects TRBV12-2 to TRBJ2-6; the table names TRBD1, a call not compared with the DNA. TRBV12-2 is recorded as a pseudogene. CDR3 length: 19 residues.

The genes are TRBV4-1 and TRBJ1-4; D is perhaps TRBD1 (6 bases). V was shortened by 4 bases and J by 0 bases, with 9 bases between the two germline ends. The CDR3 extends over 15 amino acids. Germline CDR1 and CDR2: MGHRA and YSYEKL. CDR3 DNA sequence: TGCGCCAGCAGCCTCGGACAGCCAACTAATGAAAAACTGTTTTTT. Amino acid sequence: CASSLGQPTNEKLFF.

The chain is built from TRBV5-8 and TRBJ2-7; D might be TRBD1 (5 bases). With 0 bases removed from V and 6 bases from J, the gap between germline ends came to 16 bases. CDR3 length equals 15 residues. CDR1 and CDR2 from the germline V gene are SGHTS and YDEGEE. CDR3 in amino acids: CASSLAAAGIGEQYF. The DNA of the CDR3 is TGTGCCAGCAGCTTGGCGGCAGCAGGGATAGGCGAGCAGTACTTC.

The chain recombines TRBV11-2 with TRBJ1-6; possible D gene TRBD1, 6 bases. The CDR3 contains 15 residues. V lost 5 bases and J 7 bases, leaving 15 bases between the germline ends. From germline, CDR1 is SGHAT and CDR2 FQNNGV. The CDR3 DNA follows: TGTGCCAGCAGCCCTATAGCTACAGGGAATTCACCCCTCCACTTT. It translates to CASSPIATGNSPLHF.